The 20 T cell receptor beta chains below were found in one sample sequenced in a study of blood T cell repertoires in COVID-19 (dated by TCRdb to about 2020). The library was produced with the immunoSEQ multiplex PCR assay. What TCRdb holds here is the immuneACCESS table cut down to in-frame rearrangements. Part of the clones is not present; checked against another copy, under half of the missing clones reflect an unresolved V gene, and the others are unexplained. This sample comprises more than 90,000 clones, roughly 80% of them detected only once. The top ten hold about 6.8% of the sample. The sequenced sample consisted of peripheral blood. The receptors derive from a man aged 65 to 85 with acute or convalescent COVID-19.

The rearrangement joins TRBV2 to TRBJ2-5; D is ambiguous. V was pared by 3 bases and J by 5 bases, with 7 bases between. The length of the CDR3 is 12 residues. Looked up from germline, CDR1 is SNHLY and CDR2 is FYNNEI. CDR3 loop: CASSDRTETQYF. In DNA, the CDR3 is TGTGCCAGCAGTGATAGAACCGAGACCCAGTACTTC. The full variable domain, rest sourced from reference TRBV2 and TRBJ2-5, is EPEVTQTPSHQVTQMGQEVILRCVPISNHLYFYWYRQILGQKVEFLVSFYNNEISEKSEIFDDQFSVERPDGSNFTLKIRSTKLEDSAMYFCASSDRTETQYFGPGTRLLVL.

CDR3 in DNA: TGTGCCAGCAGCAAATCCGGGACAGGGGGGGATGTCTCTGGAAACACCATATATTTT. Its protein is CASSKSGTGGDVSGNTIYF. The rearrangement joins TRBV9 to TRBJ1-3, with 11 nucleotides matching TRBD1. The CDR3 has 19 amino acids. Germline loops: CDR1 SGDLS, CDR2 YYNGEE. V lost 4 bases to trimming and J lost 0 bases; unmatched junction nucleotides: 12.

V usage is TRBV5-6 and J usage is TRBJ1-1; 7 bases are shared with TRBD1. The germline V gene encodes CDR1 SGHDT and CDR2 YYEEEE. Trimming removed 4 bases from V and 11 bases from J; junction bases left unmatched: 8. The CDR3 spans 12 residues. The chain's CDR3 is CASSQTGSWAFF. CDR3 sequence (DNA): TGTGCCAGCAGCCAGACAGGGAGCTGGGCTTTCTTT.

This chain joins TRBV7-2 and TRBJ2-7; D possibly corresponds to TRBD1 (6 bases). Germline CDR1 SGHTA, CDR2 FQGNSA. V was shortened by 1 base and J by 4 bases, with 14 bases between the two germline ends. The length of the CDR3 is 15 residues. DNA of the CDR3: TGTGCCAGCAGCTTAGATCCAGGGGCTGGGTACGAGCAGTACTTC. Translation gives CASSLDPGAGYEQYF. Variable domain in full (rest from reference TRBV7-2 and TRBJ2-7): GAGVSQSPSNKVTEKGKDVELRCDPISGHTALYWYRQSLGQGLEFLIYFQGNSAPDKSGLPSDRFSAERTGGSVSTLTIQRTQQEDSAVYLCASSLDPGAGYEQYFGPGTRLTVT.

The V and J genes are TRBV18 and TRBJ2-3, with TRBD1 matching over 12 bases. This CDR3 region has 15 residues. Germline CDR1 and CDR2: KGHSH and LQKENI. V was clipped by 4 bases and J by 3 bases; unmatched bases: 2. The CDR3 protein is CASSRDRGQTDTQYF. CDR3 nucleotide sequence: TGTGCCAGCTCACGGGACAGGGGGCAGACAGATACGCAGTATTTT.

The chain couples TRBV3-1 (or the pseudogene TRBV3-2) to TRBJ1-6; D is uncertain. This CDR3 has 15 residues. CDR1 is LGHDT and CDR2 is YNNKEL in the germline V gene (reference sequence). Trimming took off 1 base at V and 5 bases at J, with 9 bases between the two ends. For the CDR3, the DNA is TGTGCCAGCAGCCAAGGCGAGTACGATAATTCACCCCTCCACTTT. It translates to CASSQGEYDNSPLHF.

The rearrangement uses TRBV11-2 and TRBJ2-1, with TRBD2 matching over 8 bases. This CDR3 region has 19 residues. V lost 4 bases, J lost 0 bases, and 14 bases stayed unmatched. Germline assignment: CDR1 SGHAT and CDR2 FQNNGV. CDR3 in amino acids: CASSSLIAGLSSSYNEQFF. CDR3 nucleotide sequence: TGTGCCAGCAGCTCCCTGATAGCGGGGTTGTCGAGCTCCTACAATGAGCAGTTCTTC.

The chain is built from TRBV29-1 and TRBJ2-5, with TRBD1 identical over 9 bases. This CDR3 contains 14 residues. Looked up from germline, CDR1 is SQVTM and CDR2 is ANQGSEA. The V and J ends lost 4 bases and 2 bases, in that order; junction bases with no gene match: 5. The CDR3 sequence: CSVVGTGFQETQYF. The CDR3 coding sequence is TGCAGCGTTGTTGGGACAGGGTTTCAAGAGACCCAGTACTTC.

The chain couples TRBV5-4 to TRBJ1-1, with 10 bases that match TRBD1. Germline V gene sequence: CDR1 SGHNT, CDR2 YYREEE (reference sequence). There are 15 residues in the CDR3. J gave up 4 bases and V 4 bases, and 7 bases lay outside the gene matches. In nucleotides, the CDR3 is TGTGCCAGCAGCCTACCTCGGACAGGGGGCACTGAAGCTTTCTTT. Protein product: CASSLPRTGGTEAFF.

This sequence joins TRBV7-8 and TRBJ1-5, with no clear D. The V end lost 2 bases, the J end lost 3 bases, and 8 bases lay between the germline ends. Germline V gene sequence: CDR1 SGHVS, CDR2 FQNEAQ. The CDR3 extends over 14 amino acids. For the CDR3, the DNA is TGTGCCAGCAGCTTACAGGAAATCAATCAGCCCCAGCATTTT. Amino acids: CASSLQEINQPQHF.

About this clone itself: Other nucleotide sequences in the sample specify the same CDR3. V and J are TRBV7-3 and TRBJ2-5, with TRBD2 matching over 8 bases. The germline V gene has CDR1 SGHTA and CDR2 FQGTGA. After removal of 5 bases from V and 5 bases from J, the junction contained 4 bases not matched to a gene. There are 13 residues in the CDR3. This chain's CDR3 is CASSPGRGETQYF. The CDR3 DNA reads TGTGCCAGCAGCCCCGGGAGGGGTGAGACCCAGTACTTC.

The chain recombines TRBV28 with TRBJ2-7; TRBD1 agrees at 9 bases. The V segment lost 6 bases and the J segment 4 bases; nucleotides outside the gene matches: 7. The CDR3 is 14 amino acids. Germline V CDR1 and CDR2: MDHEN, SYDVKM. In nucleotides, the CDR3 is TGTGCCAGCAGATTACAGGGGGCGATTTACGAGCAGTACTTC. Translation gives CASRLQGAIYEQYF.

The chain recombines TRBV20-1 with TRBJ2-7; 8 bases match TRBD1. The CDR3 length is 14 residues. The V and J ends lost 3 bases and 0 bases, in that order; junction bases with no gene match: 4. Germline CDR1 and CDR2: DFQATT and SNEGSKA (reference sequence). The CDR3 DNA is TGCAGTGCTAGTTCAGGGGGCGACTCCTACGAGCAGTACTTC. Its translation is CSASSGGDSYEQYF.

J is TRBJ2-1 and V is TRBV9; 10 bases align to TRBD2. The V and J ends lost 0 bases and 1 base, in that order; junction bases with no gene match: 10. Germline values: CDR1 SGDLS, CDR2 YYNGEE. The CDR3 spans 19 residues. For the CDR3, the DNA is TGTGCCAGCAGCGTAGATCAGGGGCTAGCGGGGGCGTCCTACAATGAGCAGTTCTTC. Translating gives CASSVDQGLAGASYNEQFF.

The rearrangement joins TRBV19 to TRBJ1-2; no clear D. Trimming shortened V by 5 bases and J by 5 bases, and 21 bases separated the two germline ends. The CDR3 is 16 residues long. Looked up from germline, CDR1 is LNHDA and CDR2 is SQIVND (reference sequence). CDR3 amino acids: CASSLEGGPIDYGYTF. The CDR3 DNA reads TGTGCCAGTAGTCTGGAAGGAGGTCCCATAGATTATGGCTACACCTTC.

This rearrangement joins TRBV12-5 to TRBJ1-5, with D perhaps TRBD1 (5 bases). V was cut by 7 bases and J by 5 bases, with 12 bases left in between. Per germline, CDR1 LGHNT and CDR2 FRNRAP. This CDR3 has 13 amino acids. CDR3: CASAMGGDQPQHF. CDR3 DNA sequence: TGTGCTAGTGCCATGGGGGGGGATCAGCCCCAGCATTTT.

The sample holds one count of this clone. This chain links TRBV10-3 with TRBJ1-2; D possibly corresponds to TRBD1 (6 bases). The CDR3 contains 13 residues. V lost 2 bases and J 4 bases, leaving 8 bases between the germline ends. Looked up from germline, CDR1 is ENHRY and CDR2 is SYGVKD. The CDR3 nucleotides read TGTGCCATCAGTGAGAAAGGGGGCTATGGCTACACCTTC. Translation gives CAISEKGGYGYTF.

The V and J genes are TRBV7-9 and TRBJ1-2, with 7 bases matching TRBD1. Losses at the gene ends were 3 bases for V and 7 bases for J; bases not matched to a gene: 8. Looked up from germline, CDR1 is SEHNR and CDR2 is FQNEAQ (reference sequence). The length of the CDR3 is 14 residues. The CDR3 sequence is CASSFRQGLGGYTF. The CDR3 DNA reads TGTGCCAGCAGCTTCAGACAGGGTTTGGGTGGCTACACCTTC. Looking up the rest from reference TRBV7-9 and TRBJ1-2 gives the full variable domain: DTGVSQNPRHKITKRGQNVTFRCDPISEHNRLYWYRQTLGQGPEFLTYFQNEAQLEKSRLLSDRFSAERPKGSFSTLEIQRTEQGDSAMYLCASSFRQGLGGYTFGSGTRLTVV.

This chain connects TRBV27 to TRBJ2-3, with 8 bases that match TRBD1. Per the germline V gene, CDR1 is MNHEY and CDR2 is SMNVEV (reference sequence). CDR3 length equals 19 residues. V lost 4 bases and J lost 3; bases outside the gene matches: 18. The CDR3 reads CASSYKHTGTGKATDTQYF. The CDR3, as DNA: TGTGCCAGCAGTTATAAGCACACCGGGACAGGAAAAGCGACAGATACGCAGTATTTT.

V gene TRBV10-3 combines with J gene TRBJ1-2; TRBD1 matches at 8 bases. The J segment lost 7 bases and the V segment lost 7 bases, leaving 11 bases of the junction unmatched. The CDR3 totals 14 residues. Per the germline V gene, CDR1 is ENHRY and CDR2 is SYGVKD. The CDR3 bases are TGTGCCATCAACCCGGGACAGGCCCTAAGTGGCTACACCTTC. Encoded protein: CAINPGQALSGYTF.